A single sample gave rise to the 24 T cell receptor beta chains below, sequenced in a study of CD8+ T cells in alopecia areata. Researchers sorted pooled cutaneous lymph node cells on the basis of CD4, CD8alpha, NKG2D, NKG2ACE and other markers. Extracted from the samples, RNA was reverse transcribed into cDNA to serve as the sequencing template. The method was immunoSEQ multiplex PCR; TCRdb's version includes in-frame clones alone and lacks a portion of them. The sample has around 300,000 clones, none seen only once. The sequencing sample was made of CD4+ T cells sorted from a lymph node. The receptors were gathered from a C3H/HeJ mouse with alopecia areata. This mouse strain has H2-k as its MHC haplotype.

There are many counts of this clone. Gene names and germline refer to mouse. Sequencing ends 3 residues short of the CDR3 end; the germline J gene provides the rest. The chain links TRBV13-1 to TRBJ1-6, with D perhaps TRBD1 (5 bases). TRBJ1-6 is identified as an open reading frame with a role that is uncertain. The CDR3 consists of 13 residues. Germline CDR1 is NSHNY and CDR2 is SYGAGN. Trimming took off 5 bases at V and 5 bases at J, with 8 bases between the two ends. The DNA read from the CDR3 is TGTGCCAGCAGGCTGACAGATAATTCGCCC. Protein: CASRLTDNSP. The complete CDR3 protein is CASRLTDNSPLYF.

In regard to this clone: Gene names and germline refer to mouse. The CDR3 end lies 4 residues beyond the end of the read and is filled in from the germline J gene. Other DNA sequences in this specimen translate into the identical CDR3. V and J are TRBV19 and TRBJ2-1; a weak D match, TRBD2 (6 bases). V was trimmed by 7 bases and J by 1 base, leaving 12 bases between them. Germline CDR1 is FNHDT and CDR2 is SITEND (reference sequence). The CDR3 runs 14 residues. CDR3 bases read: TGTGCCAGCGCCCCGGGACTCAACTATGCT. Translation gives CASAPGLNYA. The complete CDR3 protein is CASAPGLNYAEQFF.

This clone was found a few times. Gene names follow the mouse nomenclature. The CDR3 end falls 4 residues outside the read, so it is completed with the germline J gene. Other nucleotide sequences in the sample specify the same CDR3. V usage is TRBV13-2 and J usage is TRBJ2-5; 9 nucleotides line up with TRBD1. The germline gives CDR1 NNHNN, CDR2 SYGAGS (reference sequence). The CDR3 totals 14 residues. The sequenced CDR3 bases are TGTGCCAGCGGTGAAACAGGGGGCAGGGAC. Residues: CASGETGGRD. The full CDR3 protein reads CASGETGGRDTQYF.

Comment on this clone: Genes and germline come from the mouse. Read coverage stops 4 residues before the CDR3 terminus; the germline J gene supplies the remainder. The chain recombines TRBV19 with TRBJ2-2; D is perhaps TRBD1 (5 bases). V gave up 5 bases and J gave up 0 bases, with 11 bases separating them. There are 15 residues in the CDR3. CDR1 is FNHDT and CDR2 is SITEND in the germline V gene (reference sequence). Here the CDR3 reads CASRRRQTNTGQLYF. CDR3 DNA (partial): TGTGCCAGCAGGAGAAGACAGACAAACACCGGG. The full variable domain, its missing parts supplied by reference TRBV19 and TRBJ2-2, is GGIITQTPKFLIGQEGQKLTLKCQQNFNHDTMYWYRQDSGKGLRLIYYSITENDLQKGDLSEGYDASREKKSSFSLTVTSAQKNEMAVFLCASRRRQTNTGQLYFGEGSKLTVL.

For this clone: Here the gene names and germline are mouse. The CDR3 end falls 4 residues outside the read, so it is completed with the germline J gene. This chain links TRBV13-1 with TRBJ2-4, with D perhaps TRBD2 (6 bases). V lost 1 base to trimming and J lost 2 bases, with 8 bases between them. The CDR3 consists of 14 residues. Germline-derived CDR1 and CDR2 are NSHNY and SYGAGN. The DNA read from the CDR3 is TGTGCCAGCAGTGATTTGGGGGTTCAAAAC. It is translated as CASSDLGVQN. The CDR3 in full is CASSDLGVQNTLYF.

On this clone itself: Genes and germline are mouse. The CDR3 is cut off 4 residues early in the read; its end comes from the germline J gene. The chain combines TRBV5 with TRBJ2-2; weak D call: TRBD1 (6 bases). This CDR3 region has 17 residues. Germline assignment: CDR1 LGHNA and CDR2 YNLKQL (reference sequence). V was clipped by 1 base and J by 0 bases, with 12 bases between them. CDR3 loop: CASSQGRGQANTGQLYF. The part of the CDR3 DNA that was read is TGTGCCAGCAGCCAAGGCCGGGGACAAGCAAACACCGGG.

About this clone: Gene names and germline refer to mouse. The missing CDR3 end, 4 residues past where the read stops, is filled in from the germline J gene. The chain employs TRBV13-1 and TRBJ2-2; TRBD1 might be the D (6 bases). Germline-derived CDR1 and CDR2 are NSHNY and SYGAGN. This CDR3 has 16 residues. Trimming took 2 bases from V and 0 from J, leaving 11 bases between them. CDR3 loop: CASSEPGTTNTGQLYF. The covered CDR3 bases are TGTGCCAGCAGTGAGCCCGGGACAACAAACACCGGG.

Details on this clone: Gene and germline names: mouse. The sequence runs out 3 residues before the end of the CDR3; the remainder is reconstructed from the germline J gene. Other DNA sequences within the sample encode an identical CDR3. V gene TRBV19 combines with J gene TRBJ1-6; maybe TRBD1 (6 bases). TRBJ1-6 is sorted into the ORF group, with uncertain function. V was clipped by 6 bases and J by 4 bases, with 8 bases between them. This CDR3 spans 13 amino acids. Per germline, CDR1 FNHDT and CDR2 SITEND (reference sequence). The DNA read from the CDR3 is TGTGCCAGCAAGGGACAATATAATTCGCCC. Its translation is CASKGQYNSP. The entire CDR3 protein is CASKGQYNSPLYF.

Notes on this clone: The listed genes are named as in mouse. The read stops 4 residues short of the end of the CDR3; the missing end is completed from the germline J gene. The V gene is TRBV19, the J gene TRBJ2-7, with 13 nucleotides matching TRBD2. In germline, CDR1 is FNHDT, CDR2 SITEND (reference sequence). This CDR3 has 15 residues. The CDR3 DNA, read in part, is TGTGCCAGCAGTAAGGGACTGGGGGGGGTTTAT. Its translation: CASSKGLGGVY. The CDR3 as a whole reads CASSKGLGGVYEQYF. The entire variable domain, with the rest obtained from reference TRBV19 and TRBJ2-7, is as follows: GGIITQTPKFLIGQEGQKLTLKCQQNFNHDTMYWYRQDSGKGLRLIYYSITENDLQKGDLSEGYDASREKKSSFSLTVTSAQKNEMAVFLCASSKGLGGVYEQYFGPGTRLTVL.

This clone was observed a few times. Gene names and germline refer to mouse. The read gets to within 4 residues of the CDR3 end, and the germline J gene fills in the rest. The chain carries TRBV19 and TRBJ1-2, with TRBD1 as a possible D gene (6 bases). V lost 1 base, J lost 4 bases, and 17 bases lay in between. The CDR3 runs to 16 residues. Germline CDR1 FNHDT, CDR2 SITEND (reference sequence). The DNA read from the CDR3 is TGTGCCAGCAGTATAAAGCGGGGGGGCGCGGGCTCC. Translation gives CASSIKRGGAGS. The CDR3 reads in full as CASSIKRGGAGSDYTF.

Comments on this clone: Gene names denote mouse genes. The read comes to an end 4 residues before the CDR3 does, leaving the germline J gene to fill in the end. The rearrangement joins TRBV1 to TRBJ2-4, with TRBD2 as a possible D gene (6 bases). In germline, CDR1 is NSQYPW, CDR2 LRSPGD (reference sequence). The CDR3 covers 14 residues. The V end was cut by 4 bases, the J end by 0 bases, with 8 bases between. The DNA read from the CDR3 is TGCACCTGCAGTGGGGACTTCAGTCAAAAC. It yields the protein CTCSGDFSQN. The CDR3 in its entirety is CTCSGDFSQNTLYF.

The sample holds a few counts of this clone. The germline and genes are mouse ones. This same CDR3 is encoded by further DNA sequences in the sample. CDR3 bases read: TGCACCTGCAGTGCTGACAGGGGAGGCACA. Encoded protein: CTCSADRGGT. The CDR3 in full is CTCSADRGGTEVFF. The chain combines TRBV1 with TRBJ1-1; 8 positions match TRBD1. Sequencing ends 4 residues short of the CDR3 end; the germline J gene provides the rest. Per germline, CDR1 NSQYPW and CDR2 LRSPGD (reference sequence). The CDR3 length is 14 residues. V was pared by 3 bases and J by 4 bases, with 4 bases of the junction left unmatched. Full variable domain (outside the CDR3, taken from reference TRBV1 and TRBJ1-1): VTLLEQNPRWRLVPRGQAVNLRCILKNSQYPWMSWYQQDLQKQLQWLFTLRSPGDKEVKSLPGADYLATRVTDTELRLQVANMSQGRTLYCTCSADRGGTEVFFGKGTRLTVV.

Notes on this clone: These gene names are mouse names. With the read ending 4 residues before the CDR3 end, the germline J gene is used to fill in that end. The chain carries TRBV29 and TRBJ1-1; tentatively, D is TRBD1 (6 bases). Germline CDR1 MSHET, CDR2 SYDVDS. The V and J ends lost 5 bases and 4 bases respectively, with 11 bases between them. CDR3 size: 13 residues. CDR3 DNA, as far as it was read: TGTGCTAGCAGTCTATACAGGGCCACA. This translates into CASSLYRAT. In full, the CDR3 reads CASSLYRATEVFF.

This clone was counted a few times. Any gene name here is a mouse gene name. The CDR3 extends 4 residues past the end of the read, so its final part is completed from the germline J gene. Other DNA sequences from this sample encode an identical CDR3 as well. The rearrangement links TRBV31 to TRBJ2-2; D is possibly TRBD1 (5 bases). V was trimmed by 0 bases and J by 2 bases, leaving 7 bases between them. The CDR3 contains 14 residues. The V gene's germline CDR1 is GKSSPN and CDR2 SITVG. The sequenced CDR3 bases are TGTGCCTGGAGTCTTCAGGGTAACACCGGG. Amino acid sequence: CAWSLQGNTG. The CDR3, in full, reads CAWSLQGNTGQLYF.

This clone was counted only a few times. Mouse gene names and germline throughout. Coverage ceases 4 residues before the CDR3 finishes, and the germline J gene fills in the end. Additional DNA sequences in this sample encode the identical CDR3. The chain recombines TRBV13-3 with TRBJ2-5; 7 bases map to TRBD1. The CDR3 is 14 amino acids. The germline CDR1 and CDR2 sequences are NNHDY and SYVADS. Losses at the gene ends were 2 bases for V and 0 bases for J; bases not matched to a gene: 0. CDR3 sequence reads: CASSEGQNQDTQYF. The CDR3 bases that were read are TGTGCCAGCAGTGAGGGACAGAACCAAGAC.

This clone was counted a few times. Gene and germline names: mouse. The CDR3 is cut off 4 residues early in the read; its end comes from the germline J gene. The rearrangement links TRBV5 to TRBJ2-1; 9 positions match TRBD2. Germline V CDR1 and CDR2: LGHNA, YNLKQL (reference sequence). The CDR3 has 14 residues. J gave up 6 bases and V 1 base, and 1 base lay outside the gene matches. The CDR3: CASSQGLGVAEQFF. The CDR3 DNA, read in part, is TGTGCCAGCAGCCAAGGACTGGGGGTTGCT.

This clone was seen only a few times. Gene labels here are mouse ones. Sequencing ends 4 residues short of the CDR3 end; the germline J gene provides the rest. The gene calls are TRBV14 and TRBJ2-2; possibly TRBD1 for D (6 bases). V lost 5 bases, J lost 0 bases, and 11 bases lay in between. This CDR3 is 15 amino acids long. Germline V gene lookup returns CDR1 SGHDT and CDR2 FRDEAV. The CDR3: CASSPGQANTGQLYF. The CDR3 bases that were read are TGTGCCAGCAGCCCGGGACAAGCAAACACCGGG.

Regarding this clone: Gene names are the mouse ones. The CDR3 extends 3 residues past the end of the read, so its final part is completed from the germline J gene. V gene TRBV13-1 combines with J gene TRBJ1-6, with 7 bases identical to TRBD1. TRBJ1-6 is an ORF; its function is uncertain. The J segment lost 8 bases and the V segment lost 5 bases, leaving 4 bases of the junction unmatched. CDR3 length equals 13 residues. The germline CDR1 and CDR2 sequences are NSHNY and SYGAGN. The sequenced CDR3 bases are TGTGCCAGCAGGGAACAGGGGTATTCGCCC. Protein sequence: CASREQGYSP. The entire CDR3 reads CASREQGYSPLYF.

Notes on this clone: Gene names denote mouse genes. Sequencing ends 4 residues short of the CDR3 end; the germline J gene provides the rest. The rearrangement uses TRBV13-1 and TRBJ2-3, with 7 bases identical to TRBD2. J was trimmed by 2 bases and V by 0 bases; bases with no gene match: 9. This CDR3 contains 17 residues. The germline V gene encodes CDR1 NSHNY and CDR2 SYGAGN. CDR3 DNA, as far as it was read: TGTGCCAGCAGTGATGCTCTTGGGGGGTTCGCTGCAGAA. It codes for CASSDALGGFAAE. The full CDR3 is CASSDALGGFAAETLYF.

Concerning this clone: All gene names here are mouse names. The DNA ends 4 residues before the CDR3 does, and the rest of the CDR3 is filled in from the germline J gene. The V and J genes are TRBV19 and TRBJ2-5; 9 nucleotides agree with TRBD2. Trimming at V came to 5 bases and at J to 2 bases, leaving 3 bases not matched to a gene. There are 14 residues in the CDR3. Germline assignment: CDR1 FNHDT and CDR2 SITEND (reference sequence). CDR3 in amino acids: CASSTGGSQDTQYF. CDR3 DNA, as far as it was read: TGTGCCAGCAGCACTGGGGGGTCCCAAGAC.

This clone was counted only a few times. Gene names follow the mouse nomenclature. Coverage ceases 4 residues before the CDR3 finishes, and the germline J gene fills in the end. Other nucleotide sequences in the sample specify the same CDR3. This sequence joins TRBV17 and TRBJ2-1, with 9 bases that match TRBD1. Germline values: CDR1 MNHDT, CDR2 YYDKIL. This CDR3 region has 14 residues. The CDR3 reads CASSRYRGRAEQFF. CDR3 bases read: TGTGCTAGCAGTAGATACAGGGGGCGGGCT. Filled out from reference TRBV17 and TRBJ2-1, the complete variable domain reads DTTVKQNPRYKLARVGKPVNLICSQTMNHDTMYWYQKKPNQAPKLLLFYYDKILNREADTFEKFQSSRPNNSFCSLYIGSAGLEYSAMYLCASSRYRGRAEQFFGPGTRLTVL.

As regards this clone: Gene names refer to mouse genes. From the germline J gene comes the end of the CDR3, since the read stops 4 residues before it. The rearrangement links TRBV19 to TRBJ2-3, with D maybe TRBD2 (5 bases). V lost 2 bases and J lost 1, with 8 bases in between. CDR1 FNHDT and CDR2 SITEND come from the germline V gene (reference sequence). This CDR3 region has 14 residues. CDR3 sequence reads: CASSIIWGAETLYF. CDR3 DNA (partial): TGTGCCAGCAGTATTATCTGGGGTGCAGAA. Filled out from reference TRBV19 and TRBJ2-3, the complete variable domain reads GGIITQTPKFLIGQEGQKLTLKCQQNFNHDTMYWYRQDSGKGLRLIYYSITENDLQKGDLSEGYDASREKKSSFSLTVTSAQKNEMAVFLCASSIIWGAETLYFGSGTRLTVL.

In its sample, this clone was seen a few times. Gene names are mouse gene names. Read sequence stops 4 residues before the CDR3 end, and the germline J gene provides the missing end. This chain connects TRBV13-1 to TRBJ2-3, with 7 bases matching TRBD1. Germline trimming cut 4 bases from V and 0 bases from J; bases unmatched to any gene: 5. The CDR3 spans 15 residues. From germline, CDR1 is NSHNY and CDR2 SYGAGN. The CDR3 protein is CASSLGQYSAETLYF. CDR3 DNA (partial): TGTGCCAGCAGTCTGGGACAGTATAGTGCAGAA.

This clone was detected a few times. Gene and germline names: mouse. From the germline J gene comes the end of the CDR3, since the read stops 4 residues before it. V gene TRBV14 combines with J gene TRBJ1-1; 8 bases line up with TRBD1. CDR1 SGHDT and CDR2 FRDEAV come from the germline V gene. This CDR3 is 14 amino acids long. The ends lost 5 bases at V and 3 bases at J; junction bases unmatched: 6. The CDR3 loop is CASSRDRGDTEVFF. CDR3 bases read: TGTGCCAGCAGCCGAGACAGGGGCGACACA.